The 8 T cell receptor beta chains below come from one sample, sequenced in a study of blood T cells in healthy people across ages. A sample-barcoded 5' primer and a J-beta primer mix were used in a second PCR of about 7 to 11 cycles. A single record per CDR3 protein comes from TCRdb applying MiXCR to the 5' RACE reads. The sample comprises roughly 1 million distinct CDR3 sequences, less than 25% of which are singletons, and approximately 0.75% rests with the top ten. This sample also appeared in a second study, on T cells of mothers and their children.

The sequenced sample consisted of blood. The source is a girl between 2 and 10 years old in good health.

The V call is TRBV20-1, the J call TRBJ2-1; D unresolved. Germline V CDR1 and CDR2: DFQATT, SNEGSKA (reference sequence). Trimming took off 6 bases at V and 3 bases at J, with 21 bases between the two ends. The CDR3 consists of 16 residues. The CDR3 is CSAATTEAKDYNEQFF. The CDR3 DNA follows: TGCAGTGCCGCCACCACCGAGGCTAAGGACTACAATGAGCAGTTCTTC.

This clonotype was detected only a few times. The CDR3 protein is CSTRRVDGGEQYF. In DNA form, the CDR3 reads TGCAGCACCCGTCGAGTTGACGGAGGCGAGCAGTACTTC. The V gene is TRBV29-1, the J gene TRBJ2-7; tentatively, D is TRBD2 (5 bases). The CDR3 runs 13 residues. The V end lost 8 bases, the J end lost 6 bases, and 20 bases lay between the germline ends. The germline gives CDR1 SQVTM, CDR2 ANQGSEA.

Details on this clonotype: The germline gene is not matched at one end of the junction; a read error may be the cause. The chain recombines TRBV27 with TRBJ1-1; maybe TRBD1 (6 bases). Germline CDR1 is MNHEY and CDR2 is SMNVEV (reference sequence). CDR3 length: 14 residues. The DNA for the CDR3 is TGTGCCAGCAGAGACAGGAGTTTCAACACTGAAGCTCTCTTT. Amino acids: CASRDRSFNTEALF.

Comments on this clonotype: Compared with germline, one end of the junction differs, possibly owing to a read error. This sequence joins TRBV29-1 and TRBJ2-7; 9 bases agree with TRBD1. This CDR3 is built from 13 residues. Germline V gene data show CDR1 as SQVTM and CDR2 as ANQGSEA. The CDR3 bases are TGCAGCGTCGAAGTACAGGGGGCCGACGAGCAGTACTTC. This codes for CSVEVQGADEQYF.

This chain joins TRBV7-9 and TRBJ2-5; maybe TRBD1 (6 bases). Germline V CDR1 and CDR2: SEHNR, FQNEAQ (reference sequence). The V end lost 5 bases, the J end lost 1 base, and 14 bases lay between the germline ends. CDR3 length: 15 amino acids. The CDR3 protein is CASSQDDRRQETQYF. The DNA of the CDR3 is TGTGCCAGCAGCCAAGACGACAGGCGCCAAGAGACCCAGTACTTC.

This clonotype was seen a handful of times. This chain uses TRBV6-5 with TRBJ2-5; TRBD2 aligns across 11 bases. Trimming removed 2 bases from V and 5 bases from J; junction bases left unmatched: 16. The CDR3 length is 19 residues. From germline, CDR1 is MNHEY and CDR2 SVGAGI. The CDR3 region is CASSYRVGLAEWGRETQYF. The CDR3, as DNA: TGTGCCAGCAGTTACCGCGTGGGACTAGCGGAGTGGGGGCGGGAGACCCAGTACTTC.

Written as DNA, the CDR3 is TGTGCCAGCCGGATGGAAGTTGGCTATGGCTACACCTTC. Amino acid sequence: CASRMEVGYGYTF. The rearrangement links TRBV27 to TRBJ1-2; D is unclear. The CDR3 sequence is 13 residues long. Trimming shortened V by 8 bases and J by 4 bases, and 14 bases separated the two germline ends. The germline V gene has CDR1 MNHEY and CDR2 SMNVEV (reference sequence).

This clonotype was counted between two and nine times. This CDR3 is CASSLYPGGGDTQYF. The CDR3 region has the DNA TGTGCCAGCAGCTTATATCCGGGGGGGGGAGATACGCAGTATTTT. This chain joins TRBV7-2 and TRBJ2-3, with 8 nucleotides matching TRBD2. This CDR3 has 15 residues. Germline loops: CDR1 SGHTA, CDR2 FQGNSA. Trimming took 2 bases from V and 5 from J; bases not matched to a gene: 6.